This passage covers 3 T cell receptor beta chains from one sample sequenced in a study of cytomegalovirus exposure and HLA in healthy donors. PCR used 60 Vbeta primers and 13 Jbeta primers. Sequenced by immunoSEQ multiplex PCR; TCRdb stores in-frame clones only, minus some. Its clone listing holds roughly 65,000 clones. Sequencing was done on a sample of PBMCs. The receptors stem from a boy between 10 and 17 years old in good health and CMV-seronegative.

The chain employs TRBV6-1 and TRBJ2-1, with unresolved D. CDR1 and CDR2 from the germline V gene are MNHNS and SASEGT. The germline V and J ends were trimmed by 5 bases and 4 bases, with 15 bases remaining between them. The CDR3 has 15 amino acids. The CDR3 bases are TGTGCCAGCAGTCCCCTACCTGCCTTGTACAATGAGCAGTTCTTC. Encoded protein: CASSPLPALYNEQFF.

The rearrangement uses TRBV4-3 and TRBJ1-2; 8 positions agree with TRBD1. J gave up 7 bases and V 2 bases, and 9 bases lay outside the gene matches. Germline CDR1 is LGHNA and CDR2 is YSLEER. The CDR3 consists of 15 residues. Here the CDR3 reads CASSQSRTGIGGYTF. CDR3 nucleotides: TGCGCCAGCAGCCAATCACGGACAGGGATTGGTGGCTACACCTTC.

The chain links TRBV27 to TRBJ1-2; 8 bases fit TRBD1. V shed 4 bases and J 6 bases; nucleotides not matched to a gene: 10. CDR1 is MNHEY, CDR2 SMNVEV, per germline (reference sequence). The CDR3 spans 15 residues. CDR3 bases: TGTGCCAGCAGTTCTCTGGGCAGGGGGCGCGATGGCTACACCTTC. Its protein product is CASSSLGRGRDGYTF.